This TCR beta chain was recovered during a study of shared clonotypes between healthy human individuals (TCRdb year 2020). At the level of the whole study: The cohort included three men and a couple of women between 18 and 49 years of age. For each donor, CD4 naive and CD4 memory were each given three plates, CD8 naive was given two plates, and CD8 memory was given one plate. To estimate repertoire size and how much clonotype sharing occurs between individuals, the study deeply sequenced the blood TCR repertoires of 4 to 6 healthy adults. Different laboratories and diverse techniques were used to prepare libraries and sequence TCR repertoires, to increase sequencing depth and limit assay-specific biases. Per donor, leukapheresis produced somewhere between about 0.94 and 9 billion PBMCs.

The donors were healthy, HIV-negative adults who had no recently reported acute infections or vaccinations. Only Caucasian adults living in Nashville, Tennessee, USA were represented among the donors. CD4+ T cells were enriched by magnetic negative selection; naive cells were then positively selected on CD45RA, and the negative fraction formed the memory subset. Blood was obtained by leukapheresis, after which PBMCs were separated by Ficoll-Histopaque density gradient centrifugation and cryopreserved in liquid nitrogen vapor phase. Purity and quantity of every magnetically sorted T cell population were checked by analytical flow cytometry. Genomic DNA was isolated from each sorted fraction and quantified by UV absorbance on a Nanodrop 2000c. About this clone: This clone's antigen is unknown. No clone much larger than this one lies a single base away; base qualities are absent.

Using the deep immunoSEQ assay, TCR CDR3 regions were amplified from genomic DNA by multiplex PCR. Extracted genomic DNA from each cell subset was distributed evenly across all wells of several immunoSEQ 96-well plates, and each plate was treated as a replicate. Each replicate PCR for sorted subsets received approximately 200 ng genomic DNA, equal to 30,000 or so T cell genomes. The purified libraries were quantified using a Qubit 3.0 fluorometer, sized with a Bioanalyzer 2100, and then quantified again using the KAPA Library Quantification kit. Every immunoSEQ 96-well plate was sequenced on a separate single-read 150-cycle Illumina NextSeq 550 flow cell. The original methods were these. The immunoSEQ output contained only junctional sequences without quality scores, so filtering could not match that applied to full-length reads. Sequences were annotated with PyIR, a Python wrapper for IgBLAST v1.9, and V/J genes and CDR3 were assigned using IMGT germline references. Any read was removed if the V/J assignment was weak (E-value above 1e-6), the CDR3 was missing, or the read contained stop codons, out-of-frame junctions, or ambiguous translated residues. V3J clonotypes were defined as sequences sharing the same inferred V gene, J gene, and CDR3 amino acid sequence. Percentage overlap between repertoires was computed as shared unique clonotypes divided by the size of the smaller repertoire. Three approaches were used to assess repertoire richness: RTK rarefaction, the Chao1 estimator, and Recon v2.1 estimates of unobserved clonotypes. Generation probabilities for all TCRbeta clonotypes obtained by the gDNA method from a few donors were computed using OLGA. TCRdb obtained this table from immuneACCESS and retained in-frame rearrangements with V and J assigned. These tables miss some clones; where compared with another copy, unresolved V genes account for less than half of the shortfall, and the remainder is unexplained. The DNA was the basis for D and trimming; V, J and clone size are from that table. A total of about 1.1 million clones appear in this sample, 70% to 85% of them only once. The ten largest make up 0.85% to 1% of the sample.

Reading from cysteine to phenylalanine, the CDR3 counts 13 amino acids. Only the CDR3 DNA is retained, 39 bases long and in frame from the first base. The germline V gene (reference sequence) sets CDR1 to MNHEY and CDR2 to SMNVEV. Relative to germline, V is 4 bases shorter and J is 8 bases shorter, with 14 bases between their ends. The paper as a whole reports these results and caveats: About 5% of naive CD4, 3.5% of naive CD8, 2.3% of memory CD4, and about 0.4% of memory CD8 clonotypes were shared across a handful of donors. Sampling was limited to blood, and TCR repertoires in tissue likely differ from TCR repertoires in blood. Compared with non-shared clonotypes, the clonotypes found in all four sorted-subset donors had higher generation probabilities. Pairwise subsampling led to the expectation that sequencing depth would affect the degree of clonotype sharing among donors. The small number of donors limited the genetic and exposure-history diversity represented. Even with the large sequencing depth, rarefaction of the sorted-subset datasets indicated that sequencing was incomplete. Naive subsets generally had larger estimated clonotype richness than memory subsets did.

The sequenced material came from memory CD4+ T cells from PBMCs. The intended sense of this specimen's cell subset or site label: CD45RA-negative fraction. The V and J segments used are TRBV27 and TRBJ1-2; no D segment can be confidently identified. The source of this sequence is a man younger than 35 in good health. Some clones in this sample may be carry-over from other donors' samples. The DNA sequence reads TGTGCCAGCAGTTCAGCCGCCTTTGGGGGCTACACCTTC. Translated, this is CASSSAAFGGYTF.